This T cell receptor beta chain was documented in a study of blood T cells in healthy people across ages. Sample-barcoded 5' priming and a J-beta primer mix drove a second PCR of roughly 7 to 11 cycles. TCRdb reprocessed the 5' RACE reads with MiXCR, giving one entry per CDR3 protein. The sample records about 970,000 distinct CDR3 sequences, about 53% being singletons. The CDR3 loop spans 15 amino acids. Germline CDR1 LNHDA, CDR2 SQIVND (reference sequence). Deletions cut 0 bases from V and 9 bases from J, with 15 bases between. This clonotype was obtained from a woman aged 55-70 years in good health. This chain joins TRBV19 and TRBJ2-1; the D gene is possibly TRBD1 (5 bases). Sequencing input: blood. The DNA for the CDR3 is TGTGCCAGTAGTATAGATCAGGGCAGGGAAGGTGAGCAGTTCTTC. This translates into CASSIDQGREGEQFF.